The 2 T cell receptor beta chains below were found in one sample sequenced in a study of radiotherapy plus CTLA-4 blockade in lung cancer. Repertoires were generated with immunoSEQ multiplex PCR, while TCRdb's copy carries only in-frame clones and drops some. The table has around 49,000 clones, approximately 84% seen once. The specimen comprised peripheral blood, sampled from a patient treated with radiotherapy plus ipilimumab. These receptor sequences come from a human donor with non-small cell lung cancer whose response to radiotherapy plus ipilimumab could not be evaluated.

V is TRBV7-2 and J is TRBJ1-1; 7 bases align to TRBD1. The CDR3 consists of 13 residues. With 5 bases clipped from V and 4 bases from J, the junction kept 4 bases outside the gene matches. Germline V gives CDR1 SGHTA, CDR2 FQGNSA. The CDR3 DNA reads as TGTGCCAGCAGCACCCAGGGGGTCACTGAAGCTTTCTTT. Protein sequence: CASSTQGVTEAFF.

This chain links TRBV28 with TRBJ2-5, with D perhaps matching TRBD1 (5 bases). The CDR3 totals 19 residues. Per the germline V gene, CDR1 is MDHEN and CDR2 is SYDVKM. The ends were cut back, 6 bases at V and 1 base at J, with 27 bases in the middle. The CDR3 sequence: CASSYHQGRRWRPQETQYF. As DNA, the CDR3 is TGTGCCAGCAGCTACCACCAGGGCAGGCGGTGGCGGCCCCAAGAGACCCAGTACTTC.